Shown below are 17 T cell receptor beta chains from a single sample sequenced in a study of vaccination and CD4 T cells after COVID-19. Their antigen targets remain unknown. The Oncomine TCR Beta short-read assay was applied to DNA of cultured CD4+ T cells. TCRdb reprocessed the PCR reads via MiXCR and lists one record per CDR3 protein. This sample has 12,000 to 15,000 distinct CDR3 sequences, with roughly 75% found just once. Treatment: approximately nine-day PBMC culture with coronavirus spike peptide pools or control peptides (ViraFEST assay). Sequenced: CD4+ T cells from blood, cultured in vitro. The receptors here all came from a human donor who had recovered from COVID-19.

The chain couples TRBV19 to TRBJ1-2, with D tentatively TRBD1 (5 bases). This CDR3 has 15 residues. CDR1 and CDR2 (germline): LNHDA, SQIVND (reference sequence). Trimming cost V 2 bases and J 8 bases, with 18 bases left between them. Here the CDR3 reads CASSIRERGAVGYTF. The CDR3 bases are TGTGCCAGTAGTATAAGGGAGAGAGGGGCCGTCGGCTACACCTTC.

The gene calls are TRBV28 and TRBJ2-1, with D perhaps being TRBD1 or TRBD2 (5 bases each). The V and J ends lost 4 bases and 10 bases respectively, with 11 bases between them. The CDR3 loop spans 12 amino acids. The V gene's germline CDR1 is MDHEN and CDR2 SYDVKM. DNA for the CDR3: TGTGCCAGCAGTTCCGGGGCCCCCGAGCAGTTCTTC. It is translated as CASSSGAPEQFF.

The chain combines TRBV2 with TRBJ1-5; D is perhaps TRBD1 (6 bases). The CDR3 runs 13 residues. Trimming took 7 bases from V and 4 from J, leaving 11 bases between them. Germline loops: CDR1 SNHLY, CDR2 FYNNEI. CDR3 sequence: CASKRQENQPQHF. The CDR3 DNA reads as TGTGCCAGCAAGCGACAGGAAAATCAGCCCCAGCATTTT.

This clonotype was observed once. The gene calls are TRBV12-3 or TRBV12-4 and TRBJ1-3; D is uncertain. V lost 5 bases, J lost 0 bases, and 14 bases lay in between. This CDR3 contains 16 residues. CDR3 nucleotides: TGTGCCAGCAGTGGGTTATGGACCGGCTCTGGAAACACCATATATTTT. Encoded protein: CASSGLWTGSGNTIYF.

The genes are TRBV28 and TRBJ1-2; D perhaps matches TRBD1 (5 bases). Germline CDR1 is MDHEN and CDR2 is SYDVKM. V gave up 2 bases and J gave up 4 bases, with 14 bases separating them. The CDR3 covers 15 residues. The CDR3 loop reads CASSLPRAQGYGYTF. The CDR3 DNA follows: TGTGCCAGCAGTTTACCCAGGGCTCAGGGCTATGGCTACACCTTC.

The V and J genes are TRBV15 and TRBJ2-3; D is perhaps TRBD2 (6 bases). CDR3 length: 18 residues. Per germline, CDR1 LNHNV and CDR2 YYDKDF (reference sequence). The V end lost 0 bases, the J end lost 4 bases, and 20 bases lay between the germline ends. In DNA form, the CDR3 reads TGTGCCACCAGCAGAGAACGCCCGGGGGTGCGAGTCCCAGATACGCAGTATTTT. It encodes CATSRERPGVRVPDTQYF.

The chain links TRBV6-1 to TRBJ1-2; D is possibly TRBD1 (6 bases). Germline CDR1 reads MNHNS; CDR2 reads SASEGT. The CDR3 covers 15 residues. The germline V and J ends were trimmed by 0 bases and 4 bases, with 12 bases remaining between them. The CDR3 bases are TGTGCCAGCAGTGAAGCCGGGGGCGCGCTCTATGGCTACACCTTC. It yields the protein CASSEAGGALYGYTF.

The rearrangement links TRBV6-1 to TRBJ1-2, with TRBD1 matching over 7 bases. V shed 4 bases, J shed 3 bases, and the junction held 8 bases outside the gene matches. Per germline, CDR1 MNHNS and CDR2 SASEGT. This CDR3 spans 15 amino acids. CDR3 residues: CASSAPDRVDYGYTF. The CDR3 DNA sequence: TGTGCCAGCAGTGCCCCAGACAGGGTGGACTATGGCTACACCTTC.

The chain is built from TRBV6-2 or TRBV6-3 and TRBJ1-5, with D maybe TRBD1 (6 bases). Germline V gene lookup returns CDR1 MNHEY and CDR2 SVGEGT. The V end was cut by 3 bases, the J end by 5 bases, with 11 bases between. The CDR3 has 14 residues. Here the CDR3 reads CASSYLQGHQPQHF. Here the CDR3 DNA reads TGTGCCAGCAGTTATTTACAGGGACATCAGCCCCAGCATTTT.

The chain has TRBV28 and TRBJ2-3, with 7 positions matching TRBD2. Germline trimming cut 3 bases from V and 8 bases from J; bases unmatched to any gene: 11. This CDR3 has 15 residues. Germline-derived CDR1 and CDR2 are MDHEN and SYDVKM. In DNA form, the CDR3 reads TGTGCCAGCAGTTTGTCCGGGACTACAAGGGGTACGCAGTATTTT. Translation gives CASSLSGTTRGTQYF.

The chain couples TRBV28 to TRBJ2-5; D is possibly TRBD1 (5 bases). The germline V gene has CDR1 MDHEN and CDR2 SYDVKM. V was cut by 8 bases and J by 5 bases, with 21 bases left in between. This CDR3 is 15 amino acids long. Written as DNA, the CDR3 is TGTGCCAGCGCCACGCCTGGGGCGCCCGGGGAGACCCAGTACTTC. The encoded protein is CASATPGAPGETQYF. Looking up the rest from reference TRBV28 and TRBJ2-5 gives the full variable domain: DVKVTQSSRYLVKRTGEKVFLECVQDMDHENMFWYRQDPGLGLRLIYFSYDVKMKEKGDIPEGYSVSREKKERFSLILESASTNQTSMYLCASATPGAPGETQYFGPGTRLLVL.

This chain joins TRBV20-1 and TRBJ1-2; 8 bases map to TRBD1. CDR1 DFQATT and CDR2 SNEGSKA come from the germline V gene (reference sequence). CDR3 length equals 13 residues. J was trimmed by 8 bases and V by 6 bases; bases with no gene match: 11. The CDR3 sequence: CSATGDYSRGYTF. CDR3 DNA: TGCAGTGCGACAGGGGATTATTCTCGGGGCTACACCTTC.

This clonotype was picked up a small number of times. This chain links TRBV20-1 with TRBJ2-3; D gene ambiguous. V was clipped by 2 bases and J by 0 bases, with 3 bases between them. The CDR3 contains 12 residues. Germline loops: CDR1 DFQATT, CDR2 SNEGSKA (reference sequence). CDR3 sequence (DNA): TGCAGTGCTAGACAGAGCACAGATACGCAGTATTTT. Its translation is CSARQSTDTQYF.

V and J are TRBV10-1 and TRBJ2-2; D is uncertain. Germline V gene sequence: CDR1 WNHNN, CDR2 SYGVQD (reference sequence). The CDR3 consists of 13 residues. V was cut by 6 bases and J by 4 bases, with 9 bases left in between. CDR3 region: CASSTVVTGELFF. For the CDR3, the DNA is TGCGCCAGCAGCACCGTGGTCACCGGGGAGCTGTTTTTT.

This rearrangement joins TRBV19 to TRBJ1-5; TRBD1 might be the D (5 bases). The V end lost 3 bases, the J end lost 2 bases, and 11 bases lay between the germline ends. This CDR3 is built from 15 residues. Germline V CDR1 and CDR2: LNHDA, SQIVND (reference sequence). CDR3 DNA: TGTGCCAGTAGTATCGGATGGGGGGGCAATCAGCCCCAGCATTTT. Its translation is CASSIGWGGNQPQHF.

The chain is built from TRBV27 and TRBJ1-1; maybe TRBD1 (6 bases). With 0 bases removed from V and 1 base from J, the gap between germline ends came to 15 bases. The CDR3 runs 17 residues. The germline CDR1 and CDR2 sequences are MNHEY and SMNVEV (reference sequence). CDR3 sequence reads: CASSLSRGGDPNTEAFF. CDR3 coding DNA: TGTGCCAGCAGTTTATCGAGGGGGGGCGATCCGAACACTGAAGCTTTCTTT.

This chain uses TRBV11-2 with TRBJ1-2; weak D call: TRBD1 (6 bases). The CDR3 length is 13 residues. Germline CDR1 reads SGHAT; CDR2 reads FQNNGV. V was pared by 7 bases and J by 2 bases, with 11 bases between. Here the CDR3 reads CASNGQMNYGYTF. The CDR3 bases are TGTGCCAGCAACGGACAGATGAACTATGGCTACACCTTC.